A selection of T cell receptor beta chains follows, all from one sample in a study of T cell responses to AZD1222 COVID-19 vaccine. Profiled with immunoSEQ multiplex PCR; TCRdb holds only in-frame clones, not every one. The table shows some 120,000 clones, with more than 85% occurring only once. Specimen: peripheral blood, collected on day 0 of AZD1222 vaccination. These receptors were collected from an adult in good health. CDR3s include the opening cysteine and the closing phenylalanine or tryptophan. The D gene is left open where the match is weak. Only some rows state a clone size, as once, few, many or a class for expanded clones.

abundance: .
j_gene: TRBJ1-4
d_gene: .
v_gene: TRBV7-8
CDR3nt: TGTGCCAGCAGCCCAGGCTTGAGGGATGAAAAACTGTTTTTT
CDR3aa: CASSPGLRDEKLFF

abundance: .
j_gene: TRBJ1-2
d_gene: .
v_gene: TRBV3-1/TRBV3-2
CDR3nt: TGTGCCAGCAGCCAAGATAGCAGGGGTAAGTCAGGCTACACCTTC
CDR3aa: CASSQDSRGKSGYTF

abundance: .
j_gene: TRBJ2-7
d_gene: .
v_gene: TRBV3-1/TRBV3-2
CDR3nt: TGTGCCAGCTCTTCGGGACTTCACTCCTACGAGCAGTACTTC
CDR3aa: CASSSGLHSYEQYF

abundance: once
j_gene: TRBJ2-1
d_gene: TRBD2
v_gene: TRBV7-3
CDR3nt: TGTGCCAGCAGCCCGACTAGCGAGTACAATGAGCAGTTCTTC
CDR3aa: CASSPTSEYNEQFF

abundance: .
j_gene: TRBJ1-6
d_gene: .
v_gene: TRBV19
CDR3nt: TGTGCCAGTAGTATGGAAAATTCACCCCTCCACTTT
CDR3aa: CASSMENSPLHF

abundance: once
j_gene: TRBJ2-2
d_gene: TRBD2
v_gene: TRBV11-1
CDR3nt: TGTGCCAGCACCATTAGCGGGACGAACACCGGGGAGCTGTTTTTT
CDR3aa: CASTISGTNTGELFF

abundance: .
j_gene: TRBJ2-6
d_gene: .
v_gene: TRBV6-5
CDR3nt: TGTGCCAGCCGTACGTCTGGGGCCAACGTCCTGACTTTC
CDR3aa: CASRTSGANVLTF

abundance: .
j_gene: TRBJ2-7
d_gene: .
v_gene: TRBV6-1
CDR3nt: TGTGCCAGCAGTGAACATCTGGATGAAGAGCAGTACTTC
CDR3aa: CASSEHLDEEQYF

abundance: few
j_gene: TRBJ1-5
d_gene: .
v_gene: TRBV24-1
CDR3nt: TGTGCCACCAGTGGTGGTAGCAATCAGCCCCAGCATTTT
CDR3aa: CATSGGSNQPQHF

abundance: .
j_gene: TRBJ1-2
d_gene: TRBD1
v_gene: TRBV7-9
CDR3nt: TGTGCCACCGGGACAGGGGACTATGGCTACACCTTC
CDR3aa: CATGTGDYGYTF

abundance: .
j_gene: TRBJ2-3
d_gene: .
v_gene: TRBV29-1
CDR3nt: TGCAGCGCTAAGACTAGAAGTGCAGATACGCAGTATTTT
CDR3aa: CSAKTRSADTQYF

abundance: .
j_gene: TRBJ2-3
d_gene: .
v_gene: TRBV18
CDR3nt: TGTGCCAGCTCACCAGGACCAGGCACAGATACGCAGTATTTT
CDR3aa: CASSPGPGTDTQYF

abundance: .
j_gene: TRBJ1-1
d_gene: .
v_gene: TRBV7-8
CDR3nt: TGTGCCAGCAGCTTAGTCGTTGGGTTCACTGAAGCTTTCTTT
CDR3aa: CASSLVVGFTEAFF

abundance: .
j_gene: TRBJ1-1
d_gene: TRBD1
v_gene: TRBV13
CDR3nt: TGTGCCAGCATACCGGACAGGGGAACTGAAGCTTTCTTT
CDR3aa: CASIPDRGTEAFF

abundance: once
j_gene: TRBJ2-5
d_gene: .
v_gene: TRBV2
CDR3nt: TGTGCCAGCAGTGTTAGCGGAGGGGGGACCGAGACCCAGTACTTC
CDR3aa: CASSVSGGGTETQYF

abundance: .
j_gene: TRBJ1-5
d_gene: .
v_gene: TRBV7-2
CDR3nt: TGTGCCAGCAGCTTAAATGCAGGAATAAGTCAGCCCCAGCATTTT
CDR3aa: CASSLNAGISQPQHF

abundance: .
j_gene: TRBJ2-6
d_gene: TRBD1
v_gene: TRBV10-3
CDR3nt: TGTGCCATCAGGGGACAGGGAGATCGTGGGGCCAACGTCCTGACTTTC
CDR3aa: CAIRGQGDRGANVLTF

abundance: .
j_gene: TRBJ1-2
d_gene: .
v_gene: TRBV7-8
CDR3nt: TGTGCCAGCAGCTCCTCCTACCGGGGCGGCTACACCTTC
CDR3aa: CASSSSYRGGYTF

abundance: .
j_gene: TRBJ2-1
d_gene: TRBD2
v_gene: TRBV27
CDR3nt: TGTGCCAGCAGTTTATCCAGTACTAGCGGGGAGCAGTTCTTC
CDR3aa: CASSLSSTSGEQFF

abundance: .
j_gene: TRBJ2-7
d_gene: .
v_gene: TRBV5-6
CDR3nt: TGTGCCAGCAGCCCGCAGGGGCTACCTCTAGCCTACGAGCAGTACTTC
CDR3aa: CASSPQGLPLAYEQYF

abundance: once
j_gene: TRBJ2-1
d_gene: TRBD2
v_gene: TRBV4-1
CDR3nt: TGCGCCAGCAGCCAAGAAATGGCGGGAGTTTACAATGAGCAGTTCTTC
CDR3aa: CASSQEMAGVYNEQFF

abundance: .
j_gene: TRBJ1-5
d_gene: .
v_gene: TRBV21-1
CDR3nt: TGTGCCGGCTGGACAGGGATGAGGTATAGCAATCAGCCCCAGCATTTT
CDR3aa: CAGWTGMRYSNQPQHF

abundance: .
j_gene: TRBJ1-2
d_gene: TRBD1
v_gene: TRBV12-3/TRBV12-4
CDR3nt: TGTGCCAGCAGGGGACAGGTTCTCTATGGCTACACCTTC
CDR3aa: CASRGQVLYGYTF

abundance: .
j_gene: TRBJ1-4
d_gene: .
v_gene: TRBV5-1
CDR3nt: TGCGCCAGCAGCAGCCCACAGGGAGGCGAAAAACTGTTTTTT
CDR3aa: CASSSPQGGEKLFF

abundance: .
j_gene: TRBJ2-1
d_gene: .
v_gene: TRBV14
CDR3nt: TGTGCCAGCAGCCAAGAGGGAGAATTGGGGCCTAACAATGAGCAGTTCTTC
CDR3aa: CASSQEGELGPNNEQFF

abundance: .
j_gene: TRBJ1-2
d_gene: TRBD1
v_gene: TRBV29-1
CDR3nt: TGCAGCGTGGACGGACAGGTCCGTGGCTACACCTTC
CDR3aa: CSVDGQVRGYTF

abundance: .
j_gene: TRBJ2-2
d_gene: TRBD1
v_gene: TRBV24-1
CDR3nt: TGTGCCACCAGTGACCCCGGGACAGGGAGCACCGGGGAGCTGTTTTTT
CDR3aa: CATSDPGTGSTGELFF

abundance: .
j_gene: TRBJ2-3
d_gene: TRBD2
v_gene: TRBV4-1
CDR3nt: TGCGCCAGCAGCCAACGACTAGCGGGAGGGCCGGGTGTTCCTACGCAGTATTTT
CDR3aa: CASSQRLAGGPGVPTQYF

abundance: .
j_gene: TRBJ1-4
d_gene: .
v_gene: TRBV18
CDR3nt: TGTGCCAGCTCACCACCGAATGGTATTGGTGAAAAACTGTTTTTT
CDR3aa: CASSPPNGIGEKLFF

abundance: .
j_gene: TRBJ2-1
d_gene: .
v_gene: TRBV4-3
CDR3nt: TGCGCCAGCAGCCAGTCTCGCAGTAGGGAGCAGTTCTTC
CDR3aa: CASSQSRSREQFF

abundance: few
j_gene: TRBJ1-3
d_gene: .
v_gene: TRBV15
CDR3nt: TGTGCCACCAGCAGTCACCAGGGAAACACCATATATTTT
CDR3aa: CATSSHQGNTIYF

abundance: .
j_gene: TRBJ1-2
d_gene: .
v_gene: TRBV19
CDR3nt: TGTGCCAGTAGTCCCCGCTGGAACAGCCTTAACTATGGCTACACCTTC
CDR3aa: CASSPRWNSLNYGYTF

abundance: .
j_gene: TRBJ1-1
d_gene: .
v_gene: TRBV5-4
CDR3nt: TGTGCCAGCAGCTTGTCCGGGGCCCAGAACACTGAAGCTTTCTTT
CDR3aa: CASSLSGAQNTEAFF

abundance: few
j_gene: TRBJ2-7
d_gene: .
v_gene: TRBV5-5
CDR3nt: TGTGCCAGCACCCTGATGGACTTAGCGCTCGAGCAGTACTTC
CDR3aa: CASTLMDLALEQYF

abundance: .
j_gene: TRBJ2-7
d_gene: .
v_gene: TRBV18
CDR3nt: TGTGCCAGCTCACCAAAGATTGGACCCTACGAGCAGTACTTC
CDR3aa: CASSPKIGPYEQYF

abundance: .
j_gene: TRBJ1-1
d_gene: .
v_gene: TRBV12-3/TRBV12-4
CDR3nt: TGTGCCAGCAGCCCGGGACTTTACACTGAAGCTTTCTTT
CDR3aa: CASSPGLYTEAFF

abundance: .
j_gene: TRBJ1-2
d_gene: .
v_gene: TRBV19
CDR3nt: TGTGCCAGTAGTATATTTATGGACAGCTCCTATGGCTACACCTTC
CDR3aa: CASSIFMDSSYGYTF

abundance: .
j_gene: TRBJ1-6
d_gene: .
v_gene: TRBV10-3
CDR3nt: TGTGCCATCAGTGAAACGGGAGTAGGACAGCTTAATTCACCCCTCCACTTT
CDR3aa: CAISETGVGQLNSPLHF

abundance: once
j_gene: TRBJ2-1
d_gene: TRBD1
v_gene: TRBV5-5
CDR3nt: TGTGCCAGCAGCGGGACAGGGTGGTCTTACAATGAGCAGTTCTTC
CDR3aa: CASSGTGWSYNEQFF

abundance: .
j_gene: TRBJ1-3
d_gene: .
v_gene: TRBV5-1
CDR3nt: TGCGCCAGCAGCTTGGAAACCCCAGACTCTGGAAACACCATATATTTT
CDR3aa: CASSLETPDSGNTIYF

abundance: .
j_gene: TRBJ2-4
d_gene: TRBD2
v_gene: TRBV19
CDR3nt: TGTGCCAGTAGTGGGCCGCGGGGGGCCAAAAACATTCAGTACTTC
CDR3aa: CASSGPRGAKNIQYF